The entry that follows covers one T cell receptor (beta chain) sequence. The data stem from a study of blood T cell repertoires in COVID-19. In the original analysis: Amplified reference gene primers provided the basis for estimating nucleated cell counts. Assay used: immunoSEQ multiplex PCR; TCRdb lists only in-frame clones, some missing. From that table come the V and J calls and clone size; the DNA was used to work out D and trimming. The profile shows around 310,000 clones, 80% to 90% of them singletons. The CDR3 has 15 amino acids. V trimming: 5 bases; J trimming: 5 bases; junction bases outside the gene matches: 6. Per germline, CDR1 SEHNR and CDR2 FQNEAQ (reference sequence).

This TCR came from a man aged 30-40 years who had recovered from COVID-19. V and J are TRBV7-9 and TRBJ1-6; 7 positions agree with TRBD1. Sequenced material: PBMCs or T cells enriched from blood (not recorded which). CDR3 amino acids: CASSVPGQNNSPLHF. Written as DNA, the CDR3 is TGTGCCAGCAGCGTACCGGGACAGAATAATTCACCCCTCCACTTT.